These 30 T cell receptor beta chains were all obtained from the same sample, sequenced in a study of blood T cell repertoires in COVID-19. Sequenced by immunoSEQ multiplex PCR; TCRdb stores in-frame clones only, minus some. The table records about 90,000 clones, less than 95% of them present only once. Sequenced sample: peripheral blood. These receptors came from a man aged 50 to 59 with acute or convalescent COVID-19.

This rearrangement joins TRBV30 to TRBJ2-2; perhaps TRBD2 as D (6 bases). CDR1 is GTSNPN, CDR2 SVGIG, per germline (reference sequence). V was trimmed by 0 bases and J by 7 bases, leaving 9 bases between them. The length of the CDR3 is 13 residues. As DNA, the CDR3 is TGTGCCTGGAGTGTACTCGGGGGCGGGGAGCTGTTTTTT. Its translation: CAWSVLGGGELFF.

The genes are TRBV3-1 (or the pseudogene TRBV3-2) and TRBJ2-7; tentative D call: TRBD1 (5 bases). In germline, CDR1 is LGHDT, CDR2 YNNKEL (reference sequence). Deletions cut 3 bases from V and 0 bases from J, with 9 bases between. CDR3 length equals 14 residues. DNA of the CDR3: TGTGCCAGCAGCCAGGAGACAGCCTCCTACGAGCAGTACTTC. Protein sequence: CASSQETASYEQYF.

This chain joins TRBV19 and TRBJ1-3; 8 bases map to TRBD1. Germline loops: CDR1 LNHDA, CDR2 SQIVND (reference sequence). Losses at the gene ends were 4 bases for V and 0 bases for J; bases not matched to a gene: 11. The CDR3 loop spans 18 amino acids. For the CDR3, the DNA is TGTGCCAGTAGTAGAGGCCCCGGGACAGGTCTCTCTGGAAACACCATATATTTT. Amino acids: CASSRGPGTGLSGNTIYF.

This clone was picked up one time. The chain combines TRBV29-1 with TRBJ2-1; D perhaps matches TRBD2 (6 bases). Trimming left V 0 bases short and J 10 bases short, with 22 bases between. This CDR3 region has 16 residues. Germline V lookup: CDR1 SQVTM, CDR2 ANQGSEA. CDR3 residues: CSVEDLPGRPGEEQFF. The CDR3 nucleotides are TGCAGCGTTGAAGATCTTCCGGGACGGCCGGGGGAGGAGCAGTTCTTC.

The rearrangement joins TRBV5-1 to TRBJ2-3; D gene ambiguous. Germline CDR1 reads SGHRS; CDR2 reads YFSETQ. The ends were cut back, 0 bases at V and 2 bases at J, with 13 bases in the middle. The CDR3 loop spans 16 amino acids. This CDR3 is CASSLAARTITDTQYF. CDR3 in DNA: TGCGCCAGCAGCTTGGCCGCTAGAACCATCACAGATACGCAGTATTTT.

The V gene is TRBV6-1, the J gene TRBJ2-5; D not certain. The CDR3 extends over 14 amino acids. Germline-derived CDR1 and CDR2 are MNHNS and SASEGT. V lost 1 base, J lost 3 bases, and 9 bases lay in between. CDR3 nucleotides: TGTGCCAGCAGTGAAGGTGGCCTAGAAGAGACCCAGTACTTC. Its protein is CASSEGGLEETQYF.

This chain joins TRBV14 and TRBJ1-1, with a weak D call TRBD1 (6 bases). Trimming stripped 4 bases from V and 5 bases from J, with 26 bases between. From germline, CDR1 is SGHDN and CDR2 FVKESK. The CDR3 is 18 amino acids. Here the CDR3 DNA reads TGTGCCAGCAGCCCACGATTGAATCGGGGGGCGATATGGACTGAAGCTTTCTTT. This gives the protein CASSPRLNRGAIWTEAFF.

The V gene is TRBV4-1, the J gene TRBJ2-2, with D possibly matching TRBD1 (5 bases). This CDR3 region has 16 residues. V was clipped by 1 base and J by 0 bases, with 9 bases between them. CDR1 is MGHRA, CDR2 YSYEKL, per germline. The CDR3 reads CASSQASRANTGELFF. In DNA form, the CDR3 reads TGCGCCAGCAGCCAAGCAAGCAGGGCGAACACCGGGGAGCTGTTTTTT.

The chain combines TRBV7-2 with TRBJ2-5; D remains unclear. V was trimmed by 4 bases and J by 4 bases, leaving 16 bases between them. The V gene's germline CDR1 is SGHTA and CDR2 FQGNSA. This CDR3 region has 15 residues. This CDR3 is CASSSNAVAGETQYF. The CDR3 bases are TGTGCCAGCAGCTCGAATGCGGTAGCTGGAGAGACCCAGTACTTC.

The CDR3, as DNA: TGTGCCAGCAGCTCCATAGCGGGAGTGGTAACCGGGGAGCTGTTTTTT. This sequence encodes CASSSIAGVVTGELFF. The J gene is TRBJ2-2, the V gene TRBV11-3; 9 nucleotides agree with TRBD2. Trimming removed 4 bases from V and 5 bases from J; junction bases left unmatched: 8. The germline CDR1 and CDR2 sequences are SGHNT and YENEEA. The CDR3 extends over 16 amino acids.

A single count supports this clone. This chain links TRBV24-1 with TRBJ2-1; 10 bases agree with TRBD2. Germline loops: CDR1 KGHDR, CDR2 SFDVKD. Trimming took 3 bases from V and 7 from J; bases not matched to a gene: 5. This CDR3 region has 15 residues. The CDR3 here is CATSDSGRARNEQFF. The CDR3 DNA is TGTGCCACCAGTGATAGCGGGAGGGCCAGAAATGAGCAGTTCTTC.

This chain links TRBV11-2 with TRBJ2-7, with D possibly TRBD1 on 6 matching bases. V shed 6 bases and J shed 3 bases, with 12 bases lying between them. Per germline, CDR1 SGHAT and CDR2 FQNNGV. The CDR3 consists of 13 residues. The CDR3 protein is CASSLNRVYEQYF. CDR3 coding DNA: TGTGCCAGCAGTTTGAACAGGGTCTACGAGCAGTACTTC.

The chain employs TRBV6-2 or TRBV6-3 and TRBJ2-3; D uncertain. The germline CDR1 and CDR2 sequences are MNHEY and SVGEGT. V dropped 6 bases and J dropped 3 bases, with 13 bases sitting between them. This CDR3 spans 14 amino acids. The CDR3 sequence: CASSLTETTDTQYF. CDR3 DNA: TGTGCCAGCAGCCTAACCGAAACTACAGATACGCAGTATTTT.

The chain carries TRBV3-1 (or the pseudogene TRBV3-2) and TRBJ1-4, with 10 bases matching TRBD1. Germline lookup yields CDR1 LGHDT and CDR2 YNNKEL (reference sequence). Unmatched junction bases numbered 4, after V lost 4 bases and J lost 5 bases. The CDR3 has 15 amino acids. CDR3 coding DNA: TGTGCCAGCAGCCTCGGGGGACAGGGGAATGAAAAACTGTTTTTT. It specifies CASSLGGQGNEKLFF.

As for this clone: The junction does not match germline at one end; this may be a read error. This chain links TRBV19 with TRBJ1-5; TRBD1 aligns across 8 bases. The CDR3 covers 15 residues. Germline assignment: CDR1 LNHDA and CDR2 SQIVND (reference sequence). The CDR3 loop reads CVSTVDRVGNQPQHF. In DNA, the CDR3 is TGTGTCAGTACCGTGGACAGGGTGGGCAATCAGCCCCAGCATTTT.

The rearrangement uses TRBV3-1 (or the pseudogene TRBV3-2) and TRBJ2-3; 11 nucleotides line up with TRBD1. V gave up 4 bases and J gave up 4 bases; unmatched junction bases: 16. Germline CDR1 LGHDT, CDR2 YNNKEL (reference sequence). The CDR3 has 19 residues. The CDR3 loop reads CASSLISPGQGGVADTQYF. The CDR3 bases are TGTGCCAGCAGCCTGATCTCCCCGGGACAGGGGGGGGTAGCAGATACGCAGTATTTT.

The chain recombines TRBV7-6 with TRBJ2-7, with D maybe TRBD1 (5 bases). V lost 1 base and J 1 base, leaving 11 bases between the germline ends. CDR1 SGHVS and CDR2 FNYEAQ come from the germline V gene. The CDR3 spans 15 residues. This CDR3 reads CASSLGGGASYEQYF. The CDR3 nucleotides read TGTGCCAGCAGCTTAGGGGGTGGGGCGTCCTACGAGCAGTACTTC.

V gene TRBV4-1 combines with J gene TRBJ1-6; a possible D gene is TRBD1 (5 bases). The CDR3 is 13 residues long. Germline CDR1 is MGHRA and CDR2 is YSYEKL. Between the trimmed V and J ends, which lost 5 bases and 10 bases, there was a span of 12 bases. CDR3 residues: CASSFSGGSPLHF. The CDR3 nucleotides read TGCGCCAGCAGCTTCTCGGGGGGGTCACCCCTCCACTTT.

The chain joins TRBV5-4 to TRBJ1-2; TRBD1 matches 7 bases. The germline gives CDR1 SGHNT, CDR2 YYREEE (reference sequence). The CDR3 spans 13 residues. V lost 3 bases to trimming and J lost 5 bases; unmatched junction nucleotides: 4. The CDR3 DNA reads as TGTGCCAGCAGCTCCGGACAGGAATATGGCTACACCTTC. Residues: CASSSGQEYGYTF.

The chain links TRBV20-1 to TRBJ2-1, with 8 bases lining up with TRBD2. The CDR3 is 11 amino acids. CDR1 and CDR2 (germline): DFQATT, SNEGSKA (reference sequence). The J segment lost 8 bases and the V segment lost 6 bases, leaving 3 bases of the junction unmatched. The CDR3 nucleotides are TGCAGTGCCGGGACTAGTTATGAGCAGTTCTTC. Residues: CSAGTSYEQFF.

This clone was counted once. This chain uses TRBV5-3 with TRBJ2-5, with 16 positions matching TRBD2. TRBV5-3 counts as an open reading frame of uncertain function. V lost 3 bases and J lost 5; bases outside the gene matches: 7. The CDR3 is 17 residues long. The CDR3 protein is CARSCGTSGRAEETQYF. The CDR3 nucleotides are TGTGCCAGAAGCTGCGGGACTAGCGGGAGGGCCGAGGAGACCCAGTACTTC.

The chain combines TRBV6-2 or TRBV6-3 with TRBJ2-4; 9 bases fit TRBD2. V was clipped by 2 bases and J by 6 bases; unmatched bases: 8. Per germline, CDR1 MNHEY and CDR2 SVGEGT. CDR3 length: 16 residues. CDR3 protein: CASSYPLSREGNIQYF. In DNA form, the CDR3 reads TGTGCCAGCAGTTACCCCCTCTCGCGGGAGGGAAACATTCAGTACTTC.

CDR3 DNA: TGTGCCAGCAGAATAGGAGGACGGATGAACACTGAAGCTTTCTTT. Protein: CASRIGGRMNTEAFF. The chain is built from TRBV28 and TRBJ1-1; no clear D gene. Germline lookup yields CDR1 MDHEN and CDR2 SYDVKM. V lost 6 bases, J lost 0 bases, and 14 bases lay in between. The CDR3 length is 15 residues. The complete variable domain, with remaining parts taken from reference TRBV28 and TRBJ1-1, reads DVKVTQSSRYLVKRTGEKVFLECVQDMDHENMFWYRQDPGLGLRLIYFSYDVKMKEKGDIPEGYSVSREKKERFSLILESASTNQTSMYLCASRIGGRMNTEAFFGQGTRLTVV.

The CDR3 region has the DNA TGTGCCAGCAGCTTAGGCAGACTCCAAGAGACCCAGTACTTC. Translation gives CASSLGRLQETQYF. V and J are TRBV7-9 and TRBJ2-5; D is undetermined. CDR3 length equals 14 residues. V gave up 1 base and J gave up 1 base, with 7 bases separating them. Germline V gene lookup returns CDR1 SEHNR and CDR2 FQNEAQ (reference sequence).

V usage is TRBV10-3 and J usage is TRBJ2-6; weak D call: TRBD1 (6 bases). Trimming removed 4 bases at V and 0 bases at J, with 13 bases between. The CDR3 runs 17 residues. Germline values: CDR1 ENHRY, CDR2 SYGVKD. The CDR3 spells CAISGGDKGSGANVLTF. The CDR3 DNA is TGTGCCATCAGTGGTGGGGACAAGGGCTCTGGGGCCAACGTCCTGACTTTC.

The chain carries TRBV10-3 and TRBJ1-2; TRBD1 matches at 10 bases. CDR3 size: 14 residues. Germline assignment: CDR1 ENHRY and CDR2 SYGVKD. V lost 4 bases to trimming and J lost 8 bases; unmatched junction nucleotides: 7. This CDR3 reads CAISGTGTGVGYTF. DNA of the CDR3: TGTGCCATCAGTGGAACCGGGACAGGGGTCGGCTACACCTTC.

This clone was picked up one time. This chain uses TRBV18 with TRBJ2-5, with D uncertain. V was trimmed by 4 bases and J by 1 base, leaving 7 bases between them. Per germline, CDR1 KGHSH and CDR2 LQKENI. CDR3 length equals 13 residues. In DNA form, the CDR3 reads TGTGCCAGCTCACTCTTCCCCCAAGAGACCCAGTACTTC. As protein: CASSLFPQETQYF.

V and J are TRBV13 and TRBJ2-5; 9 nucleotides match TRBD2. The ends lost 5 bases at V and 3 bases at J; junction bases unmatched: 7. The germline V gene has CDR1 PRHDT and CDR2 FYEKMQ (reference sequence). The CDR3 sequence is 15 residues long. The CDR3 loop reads CASSSSGRGEETQYF. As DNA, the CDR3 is TGTGCCAGCAGCAGTAGCGGGAGAGGCGAAGAGACCCAGTACTTC.

The CDR3 DNA follows: TGTGCCTGGAGTGTCGGGACAGGGGGCACTGAAGCTTTCTTT. This translates into CAWSVGTGGTEAFF. J is TRBJ1-1 and V is TRBV30; 11 bases are shared with TRBD1. The CDR3 is 14 residues long. The V gene's germline CDR1 is GTSNPN and CDR2 SVGIG (reference sequence). After removal of 0 bases from V and 4 bases from J, the junction contained 1 base not matched to a gene.

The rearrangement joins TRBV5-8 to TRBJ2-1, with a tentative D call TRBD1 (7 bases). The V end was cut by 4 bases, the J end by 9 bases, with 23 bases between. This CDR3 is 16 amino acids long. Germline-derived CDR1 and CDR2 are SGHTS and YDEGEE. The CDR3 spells CASSTPPSVGGGEQFF. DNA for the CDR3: TGTGCCAGCAGCACACCGCCTAGCGTAGGGGGCGGTGAGCAGTTCTTC. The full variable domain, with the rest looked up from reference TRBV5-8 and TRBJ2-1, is EAGVTQSPTHLIKTRGQQATLRCSPISGHTSVYWYQQALGLGLQFLLWYDEGEERNRGNFPPRFSGRQFPNYSSELNVNALELEDSALYLCASSTPPSVGGGEQFFGPGTRLTVL.